Each of the 24 T cell receptor beta chains below was sequenced from the same sample in a study of blood T cell repertoires in COVID-19. TCRdb's table, derived via immunoSEQ multiplex PCR, lists solely in-frame clones and lacks some. Counted here are tens of thousands of clones, nearly 90% occurring once; the ten biggest clones make up 5% to 6%. Sequenced sample: peripheral blood. These receptors all come from a man aged 50 to 60 with acute or convalescent COVID-19.

This chain links TRBV2 with TRBJ2-5, with TRBD2 identical over 7 bases. J gave up 1 base and V 8 bases, and 10 bases lay outside the gene matches. This CDR3 comprises 15 residues. Germline loops: CDR1 SNHLY, CDR2 FYNNEI. This CDR3 reads CASGRDSWGQETQYF. For the CDR3, the DNA is TGTGCCAGCGGGAGGGACTCTTGGGGCCAAGAGACCCAGTACTTC.

The gene calls are TRBV19 and TRBJ2-1, with D unresolved. From germline, CDR1 is LNHDA and CDR2 SQIVND (reference sequence). With 3 bases removed from V and 9 bases from J, the gap between germline ends came to 12 bases. The CDR3 covers 13 residues. The CDR3 sequence is CASSISTSSEQFF. The DNA of the CDR3 is TGTGCCAGTAGTATTTCTACGTCAAGTGAGCAGTTCTTC.

This chain connects TRBV5-1 to TRBJ2-7; 12 bases are shared with TRBD2. This CDR3 region has 17 residues. Per the germline V gene, CDR1 is SGHRS and CDR2 is YFSETQ. After removal of 0 bases from V and 5 bases from J, the junction contained 9 bases not matched to a gene. CDR3 nucleotides: TGCGCCAGCAGCTTGGTTAACTCGGGACTAGCGGGTAACGAGCAGTACTTC. This codes for CASSLVNSGLAGNEQYF.

V and J are TRBV18 and TRBJ2-1; D might be TRBD1 (6 bases). CDR1 is KGHSH, CDR2 LQKENI, per germline. V lost 2 bases and J 7 bases, leaving 6 bases between the germline ends. CDR3 length equals 12 residues. For the CDR3, the DNA is TGTGCCAGCTCACCAACAGGGAATGAGCAGTTCTTC. It specifies CASSPTGNEQFF.

The CDR3 DNA is TGTGCCAGCCACGGTTCCACTGAAGCTTTCTTT. It is translated as CASHGSTEAFF. This chain uses TRBV19 with TRBJ1-1, with D unresolved. Trimming shortened V by 9 bases and J by 4 bases, and 9 bases separated the two germline ends. CDR3 length equals 11 residues. CDR1 and CDR2 (germline): LNHDA, SQIVND (reference sequence).

The chain combines TRBV5-1 with TRBJ2-1, with D perhaps matching TRBD2 (5 bases). Trimming left V 4 bases short and J 1 base short, with 12 bases between. The CDR3 spans 15 residues. CDR1 SGHRS and CDR2 YFSETQ come from the germline V gene. CDR3 in DNA: TGCGCCAGCAGCCTCCAGGACTCTTCCTACAATGAGCAGTTCTTC. Translation: CASSLQDSSYNEQFF.

The chain carries TRBV10-2 and TRBJ1-5, with D perhaps TRBD1 (6 bases). V lost 2 bases and J 4 bases, leaving 15 bases between the germline ends. The germline CDR1 and CDR2 sequences are WSHSY and SAAADI. The CDR3 has 16 amino acids. The CDR3 sequence: CASSENRASENQPQHF. Written as DNA, the CDR3 is TGCGCCAGCAGTGAGAACAGGGCCAGCGAAAATCAGCCCCAGCATTTT.

V gene TRBV30 combines with J gene TRBJ1-1; D ambiguous. Germline V gives CDR1 GTSNPN, CDR2 SVGIG (reference sequence). The V end was cut by 8 bases, the J end by 5 bases, with 18 bases between. The CDR3 has 13 residues. CDR3 bases: TGTGCCGGAACCCAGGAGGCCGAGACTGAAGCTTTCTTT. Amino acids: CAGTQEAETEAFF.

This chain uses TRBV27 with TRBJ2-5, with D possibly matching TRBD2 (6 bases). Trimming cost V 1 base and J 1 base, with 10 bases left between them. The CDR3 contains 15 residues. Per the germline V gene, CDR1 is MNHEY and CDR2 is SMNVEV (reference sequence). CDR3 sequence: CASSLLGLLQETQYF. CDR3 in DNA: TGTGCCAGCAGTTTATTGGGACTTCTCCAAGAGACCCAGTACTTC.

This chain uses TRBV29-1 with TRBJ1-2; no firm D call. CDR1 is SQVTM, CDR2 ANQGSEA, per germline. Trimming cost V 5 bases and J 5 bases, with 21 bases left between them. This CDR3 is 15 amino acids long. CDR3: CSVRTGVTGGYGYTF. CDR3 in DNA: TGCAGCGTTCGGACCGGGGTTACGGGAGGATATGGCTACACCTTC.

This chain joins TRBV6-1 and TRBJ2-4, with a possible D match to TRBD1 (6 bases). Germline-derived CDR1 and CDR2 are MNHNS and SASEGT. CDR3 length: 13 amino acids. V gave up 10 bases and J gave up 7 bases, with 17 bases separating them. This CDR3 reads CAISDRPRNIQYF. The CDR3 DNA follows: TGTGCCATCAGCGACAGGCCCAGGAACATTCAGTACTTC.

This chain joins TRBV19 and TRBJ1-1, with D unclear. The germline V and J ends were trimmed by 4 bases and 0 bases, with 9 bases remaining between them. This CDR3 is 14 amino acids long. CDR1 LNHDA and CDR2 SQIVND come from the germline V gene (reference sequence). CDR3 in amino acids: CASSRGNMNTEAFF. CDR3 bases: TGTGCCAGTAGTAGAGGGAACATGAACACTGAAGCTTTCTTT. The whole variable domain, filled in from reference TRBV19 and TRBJ1-1, reads DGGITQSPKYLFRKEGQNVTLSCEQNLNHDAMYWYRQDPGQGLRLIYYSQIVNDFQKGDIAEGYSVSREKKESFPLTVTSAQKNPTAFYLCASSRGNMNTEAFFGQGTRLTVV.

The V gene is TRBV19, the J gene TRBJ2-1, with D perhaps TRBD1 (5 bases). CDR1 LNHDA and CDR2 SQIVND come from the germline V gene (reference sequence). The germline V and J ends were trimmed by 0 bases and 10 bases, with 16 bases remaining between them. This CDR3 has 15 residues. The CDR3 here is CASSIDPSRVGEQFF. DNA of the CDR3: TGTGCCAGTAGTATAGATCCCAGCAGGGTTGGGGAGCAGTTCTTC.

The chain has TRBV24-1 and TRBJ2-5, with 7 bases that match TRBD2. Looked up from germline, CDR1 is KGHDR and CDR2 is SFDVKD. This CDR3 has 13 amino acids. J gave up 1 base and V 5 bases, and 0 bases lay outside the gene matches. The CDR3 DNA reads TGTGCCACCAGTGGCGGGAGCCAAGAGACCCAGTACTTC. This translates into CATSGGSQETQYF.

The chain employs TRBV5-1 and TRBJ2-3; tentatively, D is TRBD1 (5 bases). CDR3 length equals 14 residues. V was cut by 0 bases and J by 2 bases, with 7 bases left in between. CDR1 and CDR2 from the germline V gene are SGHRS and YFSETQ. The CDR3 is CASSLATDTDTQYF. The CDR3 coding sequence is TGCGCCAGCAGCTTGGCGACAGACACAGATACGCAGTATTTT.

The rearrangement joins TRBV11-2 to TRBJ2-7, with a weak D call TRBD1 (6 bases). Per the germline V gene, CDR1 is SGHAT and CDR2 is FQNNGV. V was pared by 5 bases and J by 2 bases, with 10 bases between. This CDR3 is built from 13 residues. The CDR3 here is CASSLGTPYEQYF. The CDR3 nucleotides are TGTGCCAGCAGCCTCGGGACACCCTACGAGCAGTACTTC. Supplemented by reference TRBV11-2 and TRBJ2-7, the full variable domain reads EAGVAQSPRYKIIEKRQSVAFWCNPISGHATLYWYQQILGQGPKLLIQFQNNGVVDDSQLPKDRFSAERLKGVDSTLKIQPAKLEDSAVYLCASSLGTPYEQYFGPGTRLTVT.

The chain employs TRBV4-1 and TRBJ2-2, with 11 bases fitting TRBD2. Per the germline V gene, CDR1 is MGHRA and CDR2 is YSYEKL. CDR3 length: 18 residues. Trimming removed 0 bases from V and 9 bases from J; junction bases left unmatched: 12. The CDR3 is CASSQDSGRAQENRELFF. The CDR3 coding sequence is TGCGCCAGCAGCCAAGATAGCGGGAGGGCCCAGGAGAACCGGGAGCTGTTTTTT.

This chain joins TRBV15 and TRBJ2-2; D may be TRBD1 (5 bases). V gave up 3 bases and J gave up 8 bases, with 13 bases separating them. CDR1 is LNHNV, CDR2 YYDKDF, per germline (reference sequence). The CDR3 runs 14 residues. CDR3 protein: CATSSYSGKGELFF. CDR3 bases: TGTGCCACCAGCAGCTACTCAGGGAAAGGGGAGCTGTTTTTT.

This clone was found a few times. This chain connects TRBV19 to TRBJ2-7; 8 bases match TRBD2. The CDR3 totals 15 residues. J was trimmed by 0 bases and V by 4 bases; bases with no gene match: 5. Germline CDR1 is LNHDA and CDR2 is SQIVND (reference sequence). The CDR3 is CASSTAGGRSYEQYF. As DNA, the CDR3 is TGTGCCAGTAGTACGGCGGGGGGACGCTCCTACGAGCAGTACTTC.

The V call is TRBV11-2, the J call TRBJ2-3; tentative D call: TRBD1 (5 bases). Trimming removed 3 bases at V and 3 bases at J, with 13 bases between. This CDR3 region has 15 residues. Germline values: CDR1 SGHAT, CDR2 FQNNGV. The CDR3 is CASSFTVGATDTQYF. The CDR3 nucleotides read TGTGCCAGCAGCTTCACCGTAGGGGCTACAGATACGCAGTATTTT.

This chain's CDR3 is CASSPRTGVGQPQHF. The CDR3 coding sequence is TGTGCCAGCAGCCCAAGGACAGGGGTGGGTCAGCCCCAGCATTTT. This chain joins TRBV7-2 and TRBJ1-5; 9 bases are a match to TRBD1. Germline V gene data show CDR1 as SGHTA and CDR2 as FQGNSA. This CDR3 is 15 amino acids long. V lost 5 bases to trimming and J lost 6 bases; unmatched junction nucleotides: 8. The full variable domain, rest sourced from reference TRBV7-2 and TRBJ1-5, is GAGVSQSPSNKVTEKGKDVELRCDPISGHTALYWYRQSLGQGLEFLIYFQGNSAPDKSGLPSDRFSAERTGGSVSTLTIQRTQQEDSAVYLCASSPRTGVGQPQHFGDGTRLSIL.

The gene calls are TRBV7-9 and TRBJ2-1; 7 bases fit TRBD2. Per germline, CDR1 SEHNR and CDR2 FQNEAQ (reference sequence). Germline trimming cut 5 bases from V and 15 bases from J; bases unmatched to any gene: 16. The CDR3 runs 14 residues. This CDR3 reads CASSPPEELGEGFF. The CDR3 DNA is TGTGCCAGCAGCCCCCCAGAGGAACTAGGGGAGGGGTTCTTC.

The sample holds one count of this clone. The chain joins TRBV4-1 to TRBJ1-5; D ambiguous. This CDR3 spans 17 amino acids. The germline gives CDR1 MGHRA, CDR2 YSYEKL. V lost 1 base and J lost 2, with 15 bases in between. As DNA, the CDR3 is TGCGCCAGCAGCCAAGTGCTTCAGTCTTTTGGCAATCAGCCCCAGCATTTT. Protein sequence: CASSQVLQSFGNQPQHF.

This clone was seen a handful of times. J is TRBJ2-3 and V is TRBV10-3; the D gene is possibly TRBD2 (6 bases). V dropped 3 bases and J dropped 2 bases, with 18 bases sitting between them. The CDR3 contains 17 residues. Germline lookup yields CDR1 ENHRY and CDR2 SYGVKD. The CDR3 nucleotides read TGTGCCATCAGTGAATCCCCAGGAGGGGAACCCACAGATACGCAGTATTTT. This gives the protein CAISESPGGEPTDTQYF.